The 11 T cell receptor beta chains below come from one sample, sequenced in a study of monozygotic twins with inflammatory bowel disease. One entry per CDR3 protein, without DNA, is what TCRdb gives after re-calling the 5' RACE reads. The table gives 400,000 to 500,000 distinct CDR3 sequences; the top ten clones make up around 2.3% of it. Sample: blood. The receptors come from a human donor with ulcerative colitis or Crohn's disease, or a healthy co-twin of an affected twin (not recorded which).

V and J are TRBV7-6 and TRBJ2-5. Germline CDR1 SGHVS, CDR2 FNYEAQ. The CDR3 contains 17 residues. The chain's CDR3 is CASSLAAVRSYQETQYF. Drawing the rest from reference TRBV7-6 and TRBJ2-5, the complete variable domain is GAGVSQSPRYKVTKRGQDVALRCDPISGHVSLYWYRQALGQGPEFLTYFNYEAQQDKSGLPNDRFSAERPEGSISTLTIQRTEQRDSAMYRCASSLAAVRSYQETQYFGPGTRLLVL.

The rearrangement links TRBV13 to TRBJ2-5. Germline lookup yields CDR1 PRHDT and CDR2 FYEKMQ (reference sequence). This CDR3 is built from 12 residues. CDR3 in amino acids: CASSLESETQYF.

The J gene is TRBJ1-2, the V gene TRBV11-2; no DNA is available, so the TRBD1 call from TCRdb remains unchecked. The CDR3 contains 13 residues. Germline CDR1 and CDR2: SGHAT and FQNNGV. CDR3 region: CASSLGGTGGYTF.

This chain connects TRBV20-1 to TRBJ2-3; TCRdb picks TRBD2, but there is no DNA to check that call. Per germline, CDR1 DFQATT and CDR2 SNEGSKA (reference sequence). The CDR3 runs 13 residues. CDR3 region: CSAPGPQGNTQYF.

This chain uses TRBV20-1 with TRBJ2-3; with no DNA, the TCRdb D assignment of TRBD2 cannot be verified. Germline CDR1 reads DFQATT; CDR2 reads SNEGSKA (reference sequence). The CDR3 is 16 amino acids. This CDR3 is CSAREGSGSGTDTQYF.

This chain uses TRBV20-1 with TRBJ1-6. In germline, CDR1 is DFQATT, CDR2 SNEGSKA (reference sequence). The CDR3 sequence is 16 residues long. Here the CDR3 reads CSARSPGMRNNSPLHF.

This rearrangement joins TRBV4-1 to TRBJ2-2; TCRdb's D call of TRBD2 is untestable without DNA. CDR1 is MGHRA and CDR2 is YSYEKL in the germline V gene. The length of the CDR3 is 18 residues. This chain's CDR3 is CASSQAVFGGASTGELFF.

The V gene is TRBV18, the J gene TRBJ2-3; TCRdb's assignment of TRBD1 cannot be checked, as there is no DNA. The germline V gene has CDR1 KGHSH and CDR2 LQKENI. The CDR3 spans 15 residues. The chain's CDR3 is CASSLDRERTDTQYF. The variable domain in full, with the rest retrieved from reference TRBV18 and TRBJ2-3, is NAGVMQNPRHLVRRRGQEARLRCSPMKGHSHVYWYRQLPEEGLKFMVYLQKENIIDESGMPKERFSAEFPKEGPSILRIQQVVRGDSAAYFCASSLDRERTDTQYFGPGTRLTVL.

The chain carries TRBV9 and TRBJ1-1; no DNA is available, so the TRBD1 call from TCRdb remains unchecked. Germline V gene data show CDR1 as SGDLS and CDR2 as YYNGEE. There are 15 residues in the CDR3. The CDR3 reads CASSPRWGANTEAFF. The variable domain in full, completed from reference TRBV9 and TRBJ1-1, reads DSGVTQTPKHLITATGQRVTLRCSPRSGDLSVYWYQQSLDQGLQFLIQYYNGEERAKGNILERFSAQQFPDLHSELNLSSLELGDSALYFCASSPRWGANTEAFFGQGTRLTVV.

This chain joins TRBV24-1 and TRBJ2-7. Per the germline V gene, CDR1 is KGHDR and CDR2 is SFDVKD. The CDR3 spans 12 residues. This CDR3 reads CATSDFGDEQYF.

V is TRBV11-3 and J is TRBJ2-3; TCRdb gives TRBD2 as the D gene, but with no DNA this cannot be confirmed. This CDR3 comprises 16 residues. The germline gives CDR1 SGHNT, CDR2 YENEEA. Here the CDR3 reads CASSPGLARSTDTQYF.